A single sample gave rise to the 19 T cell receptor beta chains below, sequenced in a study of blood T cells in healthy people across ages. For the second PCR, which ran for roughly 7 to 11 cycles, a sample-barcoded 5' primer and a J-beta primer mix were used. In TCRdb, the 5' RACE reads were re-called with MiXCR into one record per CDR3 protein. The data hold fewer than 2,000,000 distinct CDR3 sequences, with around 35% observed a single time. Specimen: blood. The receptors derive from a woman in her thirties in good health.

Note on this clonotype: A read error is possible here, since a much larger clone lies one base away. This sequence joins TRBV29-1 and TRBJ2-5, with D maybe TRBD2 (6 bases). This CDR3 is built from 15 residues. Deletions cut 6 bases from V and 11 bases from J, with 28 bases between. CDR1 and CDR2 (germline): SQVTM, ANQGSEA. As DNA, the CDR3 is TGCAGCGTGGGGTCCCCGGGGCGGGGTAGACATGAGCAGTACTTC. It encodes CSVGSPGRGRHEQYF. Combining the CDR3 with reference TRBV29-1 and TRBJ2-5 gives the whole variable domain SAVISQKPSRDICQRGTSLTIQCQVDSQVTMMFWYRQQPGQSLTLIATANQGSEATYESGFVIDKFPISRPNLTFSTLTVSNMSPEDSSIYLCSVGSPGRGRHEQYFGPGTRLLVL.

The V and J genes are TRBV7-3 and TRBJ1-5; 10 bases agree with TRBD1. Trimming removed 2 bases from V and 4 bases from J; junction bases left unmatched: 5. The CDR3 consists of 16 residues. The germline V gene encodes CDR1 SGHTA and CDR2 FQGTGA. This CDR3 is CASSLVTGGENQPQHF. CDR3 DNA sequence: TGTGCCAGCAGCTTAGTGACAGGGGGCGAAAATCAGCCCCAGCATTTT.

The J gene is TRBJ2-5, the V gene TRBV27; 9 bases line up with TRBD1. V lost 10 bases, J lost 9 bases, and 9 bases stayed unmatched. The germline gives CDR1 MNHEY, CDR2 SMNVEV (reference sequence). This CDR3 contains 12 residues. CDR3 coding DNA: TGTGCCACCAGGACAGGGGCTGCGCCCCAGTACTTC. This encodes CATRTGAAPQYF.

This clonotype has only one observation. The genes are TRBV20-1 and TRBJ1-1; D is perhaps TRBD1 (6 bases). CDR1 and CDR2 (germline): DFQATT, SNEGSKA (reference sequence). The CDR3 length is 12 residues. Deletions cut 5 bases from V and 4 bases from J, with 11 bases between. The CDR3 loop is CSAGQIITEAFF. CDR3 sequence (DNA): TGCAGTGCTGGACAGATTATCACTGAAGCTTTCTTT.

This clonotype came up once. J is TRBJ2-3 and V is TRBV20-1, with 9 positions matching TRBD2. The CDR3 consists of 16 residues. After removal of 1 base from V and 10 bases from J, the junction contained 15 bases not matched to a gene. The germline V gene encodes CDR1 DFQATT and CDR2 SNEGSKA (reference sequence). The CDR3 loop is CSARVIAGGASHAQYF. CDR3 coding DNA: TGCAGTGCTAGAGTGATCGCGGGGGGGGCCTCTCATGCGCAGTATTTT.

This clonotype was detected only a few times. J is TRBJ2-1 and V is TRBV10-3, with unresolved D. Germline V gene data show CDR1 as ENHRY and CDR2 as SYGVKD. V gave up 5 bases and J gave up 8 bases, with 13 bases separating them. The CDR3 loop spans 13 amino acids. The CDR3 sequence: CAISPILYDEQFF. CDR3 sequence (DNA): TGTGCCATCAGTCCGATCCTGTACGATGAGCAGTTCTTC.

This clonotype has just a few counts. The V and J genes are TRBV28 and TRBJ2-1; the match to TRBD1 covers 8 bases. Germline V gene lookup returns CDR1 MDHEN and CDR2 SYDVKM. J was trimmed by 7 bases and V by 5 bases; bases with no gene match: 10. CDR3 length: 15 amino acids. The CDR3 loop reads CASSPETGGKNEQFF. The CDR3 coding sequence is TGTGCCAGCAGTCCCGAAACAGGGGGGAAAAATGAGCAGTTCTTC.

This clonotype showed up just a few times. V gene TRBV15 combines with J gene TRBJ2-7; TRBD1 might be the D (6 bases). This CDR3 region has 14 residues. Deletions cut 3 bases from V and 2 bases from J, with 11 bases between. Germline V lookup: CDR1 LNHNV, CDR2 YYDKDF (reference sequence). The CDR3 sequence: CATSSNRVAYEQYF. CDR3 coding DNA: TGTGCCACCAGCAGCAACAGGGTGGCCTACGAGCAGTACTTC.

This chain joins TRBV5-1 and TRBJ1-4, with 9 positions matching TRBD1. V was pared by 4 bases and J by 4 bases, with 5 bases of the junction left unmatched. CDR1 SGHRS and CDR2 YFSETQ come from the germline V gene. This CDR3 is 15 amino acids long. CDR3 loop: CASSNRGQINEKLFF. The CDR3 DNA reads TGCGCCAGCAGCAACAGGGGGCAGATTAATGAAAAACTGTTTTTT.

As for this clonotype: A much more abundant neighbour one base away suggests this may be a read error. The CDR3 loop reads CASSPEDRGQGKTQYF. The CDR3 DNA follows: TGCGCCAGCAGCCCAGAGGACAGGGGGCAAGGGAAGACCCAGTACTTC. The chain joins TRBV4-1 to TRBJ2-5, with 11 bases lining up with TRBD1. This CDR3 is built from 16 residues. Unmatched junction bases numbered 10, after V lost 4 bases and J lost 6 bases. Germline CDR1 reads MGHRA; CDR2 reads YSYEKL.

This clonotype has a handful of counts. The chain couples TRBV6-6 to TRBJ1-1; D is ambiguous. There are 13 residues in the CDR3. V lost 6 bases to trimming and J lost 1 base, with 9 bases between them. Germline loops: CDR1 MNHNY, CDR2 SVGAGI (reference sequence). CDR3 sequence (DNA): TGTGCCAGCAGCTTACCACAGAACACTGAAGCTTTCTTT. Its translation is CASSLPQNTEAFF.

The gene calls are TRBV5-6 and TRBJ1-1, with 7 bases identical to TRBD1. Germline V gives CDR1 SGHDT, CDR2 YYEEEE. With 0 bases clipped from V and 5 bases from J, the junction kept 4 bases outside the gene matches. This CDR3 is 14 amino acids long. The CDR3 bases are TGTGCCAGCAGCTTGGACCACAGGGGAACTGAAGCTTTCTTT. It is translated as CASSLDHRGTEAFF.

This clonotype has just a few counts. The gene calls are TRBV6-6 and TRBJ2-7; possible D gene TRBD1, 6 bases. Trimming pared 0 bases from V and 3 bases from J, leaving 15 bases between. Per the germline V gene, CDR1 is MNHNY and CDR2 is SVGAGI (reference sequence). The CDR3 runs 16 residues. The CDR3: CASSYSPGQLNYEQYF. The DNA for the CDR3 is TGTGCCAGCAGTTACTCTCCCGGACAGCTGAACTACGAGCAGTACTTC.

The rearrangement joins TRBV20-1 to TRBJ2-1; D gene unclear. V was shortened by 4 bases and J by 2 bases, with 6 bases between the two germline ends. Germline CDR1 reads DFQATT; CDR2 reads SNEGSKA (reference sequence). The CDR3 runs 12 residues. The CDR3 sequence is CSAKVAYNEQFF. CDR3 nucleotides: TGCAGTGCTAAGGTGGCCTACAATGAGCAGTTCTTC.

The chain joins TRBV30 to TRBJ2-5; no clear D gene. This CDR3 spans 12 amino acids. The V gene lost 5 bases and the J gene lost 5 bases, with 12 bases spanning the gap. Germline CDR1 is GTSNPN and CDR2 is SVGIG (reference sequence). In nucleotides, the CDR3 is TGTGCCTGGGATGTGGGCTCGGAGACCCAGTACTTC. It encodes CAWDVGSETQYF.

CDR3 loop: CASSLRKGGREGLTDTQYF. The CDR3 DNA is TGTGCCAGCAGCTTGCGGAAAGGGGGGCGGGAGGGCCTTACAGATACGCAGTATTTT. The chain combines TRBV7-3 with TRBJ2-3; TRBD2 matches 9 bases. This CDR3 spans 19 amino acids. CDR1 SGHTA and CDR2 FQGTGA come from the germline V gene. The ends lost 3 bases at V and 3 bases at J; junction bases unmatched: 16. Full variable domain (outside the CDR3, taken from reference TRBV7-3 and TRBJ2-3): GAGVSQTPSNKVTEKGKYVELRCDPISGHTALYWYRQSLGQGPEFLIYFQGTGAADDSGLPNDRFFAVRPEGSVSTLKIQRTERGDSAVYLCASSLRKGGREGLTDTQYFGPGTRLTVL.

The chain is built from TRBV5-1 and TRBJ2-3; tentatively, D is TRBD1 or TRBD2 (6 bases each). The V end was cut by 3 bases, the J end by 7 bases, with 18 bases between. Per germline, CDR1 SGHRS and CDR2 YFSETQ. This CDR3 is built from 15 residues. The CDR3 loop reads CASSSTLTGAHTQYF. In nucleotides, the CDR3 is TGCGCCAGCAGCTCGACTCTAACGGGGGCCCATACGCAGTATTTT.

The chain recombines TRBV15 with TRBJ1-5, with D possibly TRBD1 on 5 matching bases. Germline values: CDR1 LNHNV, CDR2 YYDKDF (reference sequence). V was pared by 5 bases and J by 5 bases, with 13 bases between. The CDR3 sequence is 14 residues long. The CDR3 bases are TGTGCCACCAGCCGCAGATGGGGGGATCAGCCCCAGCATTTT. Protein sequence: CATSRRWGDQPQHF.

Here the CDR3 DNA reads TGTGCCAGCAGCTTAGAGGGACACAATGAGCAGTTCTTC. It translates to CASSLEGHNEQFF. The V gene is TRBV11-1, the J gene TRBJ2-1, with D possibly called TRBD1 or TRBD2 (5 bases each). The CDR3 length is 13 residues. CDR1 and CDR2 from the germline V gene are SGHAT and FQDESV (reference sequence). The germline V and J ends were trimmed by 1 base and 5 bases, with 6 bases remaining between them.